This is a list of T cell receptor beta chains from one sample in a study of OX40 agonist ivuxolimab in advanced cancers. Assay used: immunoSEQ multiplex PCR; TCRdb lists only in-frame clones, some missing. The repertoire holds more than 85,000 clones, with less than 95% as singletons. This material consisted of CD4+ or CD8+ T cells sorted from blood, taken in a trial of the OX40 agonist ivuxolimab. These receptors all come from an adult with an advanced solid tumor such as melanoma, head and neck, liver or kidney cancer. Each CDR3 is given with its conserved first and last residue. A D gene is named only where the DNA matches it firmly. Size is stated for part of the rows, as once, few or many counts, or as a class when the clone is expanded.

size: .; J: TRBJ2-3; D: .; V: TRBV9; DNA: TGTGCCAGTGGGGGAGCTAGCACAGATACGCAGTATTTT; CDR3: CASGGASTDTQYF
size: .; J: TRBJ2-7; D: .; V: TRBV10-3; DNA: TGTGCCATCAAGGACAGCCCTAACGAGCAGTACTTC; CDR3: CAIKDSPNEQYF
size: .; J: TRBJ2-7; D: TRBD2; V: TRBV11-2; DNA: TGTGCCAGCAGCTTAGAGGGCGGGAGGACCTCGGCGCAGTACTTC; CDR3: CASSLEGGRTSAQYF
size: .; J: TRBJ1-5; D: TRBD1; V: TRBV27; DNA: TGTGCCAGCAGTTTATCGTCCAGGGGGCGATGGAATCAGCCCCAGCATTTT; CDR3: CASSLSSRGRWNQPQHF
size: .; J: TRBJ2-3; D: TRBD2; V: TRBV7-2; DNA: TGTGCCAGCAGCACTAGAGGACTAGCGGGGGCTCCATTTAATACGCAGTATTTT; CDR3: CASSTRGLAGAPFNTQYF
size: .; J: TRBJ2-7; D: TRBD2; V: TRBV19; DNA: TGTGCCAGTAGTATACACGAGCGGGAACCATCATCCTACGAGCAGTACTTC; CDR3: CASSIHEREPSSYEQYF
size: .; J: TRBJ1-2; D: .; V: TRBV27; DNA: TGTGCCAGCAGTTTATTCCCCCGGGCGCCTTATGGCTACACCTTC; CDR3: CASSLFPRAPYGYTF
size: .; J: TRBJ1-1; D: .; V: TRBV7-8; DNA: TGTGCCAGCAGCTTTCCGGGGGCTCCGGTGAACACTGAAGCTTTCTTT; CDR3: CASSFPGAPVNTEAFF
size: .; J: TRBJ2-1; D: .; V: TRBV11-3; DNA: TGTGCCAGCAGCTTGGTCGGGACGTATGACGACAATGAGCAGTTCTTC; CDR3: CASSLVGTYDDNEQFF
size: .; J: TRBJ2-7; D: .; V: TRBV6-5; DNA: TGTGCCAGCAGTTACTCCGACAGCTACGGGAGCTACGAGCAGTACTTC; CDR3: CASSYSDSYGSYEQYF
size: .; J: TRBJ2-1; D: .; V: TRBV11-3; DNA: TGTGCCAGCAGCTTAATCGCGGTCTACAATGAGCAGTTCTTC; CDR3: CASSLIAVYNEQFF
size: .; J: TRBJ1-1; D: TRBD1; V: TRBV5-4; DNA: TGTGCCAGCAGCTTGGACGGAGGGGGCTCCGGAGCTTTCTTT; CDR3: CASSLDGGGSGAFF
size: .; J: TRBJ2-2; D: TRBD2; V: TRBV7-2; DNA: TGTGCCAGCAGCCCCGGCGCAGCGGGAGTCACCGGGGAGCTGTTTTTT; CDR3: CASSPGAAGVTGELFF
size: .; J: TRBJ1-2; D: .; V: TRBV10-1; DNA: TGCGCCAGCAGGAAAGTGTTGTGGGGCCCCGAGAACTATGGCTACACCTTC; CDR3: CASRKVLWGPENYGYTF
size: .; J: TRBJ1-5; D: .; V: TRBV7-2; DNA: TGTGCCAGCAGCTCTAGTGGGCGGGAAGATCAGCCCCAGCATTTT; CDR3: CASSSSGREDQPQHF
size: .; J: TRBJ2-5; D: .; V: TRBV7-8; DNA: TGTGCCAGCAGCTGGGGGGTGTACCAAGAGACCCAGTACTTC; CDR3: CASSWGVYQETQYF
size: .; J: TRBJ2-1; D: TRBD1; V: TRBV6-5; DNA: TGTGCCAGCAGTTACGGCCCAGGGGGCTTGCGGAATGAGCAGTTCTTC; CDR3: CASSYGPGGLRNEQFF
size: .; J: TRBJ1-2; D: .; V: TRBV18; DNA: TGTGCCAGCTCACCCCGGGCCCAAGTCAGCTATGGCTACACCTTC; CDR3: CASSPRAQVSYGYTF
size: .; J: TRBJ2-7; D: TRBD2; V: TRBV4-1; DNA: TGCGCCAGCAGCCAAGACGGACTAGCGGGAAGGAACGAGCAGTACTTC; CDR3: CASSQDGLAGRNEQYF
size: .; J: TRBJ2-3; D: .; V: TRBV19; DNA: TGTGCCAGTGCTAGCAATTCAGATACGCAGTATTTT; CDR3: CASASNSDTQYF
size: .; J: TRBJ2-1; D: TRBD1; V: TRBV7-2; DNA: TGTGCCAGCAGCAACAGGGGGCAACAGTTCTTC; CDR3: CASSNRGQQFF
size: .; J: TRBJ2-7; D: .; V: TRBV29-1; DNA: TGCAGCGTTGAAGTCTCCGGCAGCTCCTACGAGCAGTACTTC; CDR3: CSVEVSGSSYEQYF
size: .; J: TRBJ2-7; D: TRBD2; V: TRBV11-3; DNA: TGTGCCAGCAGGGTCGCGGCGGGGGGTACCTACGAGCAGTACTTC; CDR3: CASRVAAGGTYEQYF
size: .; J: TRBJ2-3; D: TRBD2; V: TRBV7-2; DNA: TGTGCCAGCAGCTTATTCGTAGCGGGAGGGACAGATACGCAGTATTTT; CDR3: CASSLFVAGGTDTQYF
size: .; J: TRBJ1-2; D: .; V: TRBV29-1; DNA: TGCAGCGTTGACCTGACCTATGGCTACACCTTC; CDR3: CSVDLTYGYTF
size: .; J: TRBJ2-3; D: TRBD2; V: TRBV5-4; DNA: TGTGCCAGCAGCTTGAGCGGGGGGTTTAGCACAGATACGCAGTATTTT; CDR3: CASSLSGGFSTDTQYF
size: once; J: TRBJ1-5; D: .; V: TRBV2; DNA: TGTGCCAGCAGTGGAGGGACGGGATGGACGCAGCCCCAGCATTTT; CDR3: CASSGGTGWTQPQHF
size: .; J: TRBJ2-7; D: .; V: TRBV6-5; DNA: TGTGCCAGCAGCCGGACGGTGAACTACGAGCAGTACTTC; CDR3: CASSRTVNYEQYF
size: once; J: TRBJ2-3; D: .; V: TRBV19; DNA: TGTGCCAGTAAGCGGATTAGCACAGATACGCAGTATTTT; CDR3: CASKRISTDTQYF
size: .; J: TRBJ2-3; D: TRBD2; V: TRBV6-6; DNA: TGTGCCAGCACCCGCCCGGGGGGGGTCACAGATACGCAGTATTTT; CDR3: CASTRPGGVTDTQYF
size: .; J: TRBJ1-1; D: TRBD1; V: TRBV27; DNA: TGTGCCAGCAGTAGGGACAGTCTAGGATGGCACACTGAAGCTTTCTTT; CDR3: CASSRDSLGWHTEAFF
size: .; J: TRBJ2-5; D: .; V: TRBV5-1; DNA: TGCGCCAGCAGCGCCGGGGGGCTGGGTCCCTTCCGGGGGACCCAGTACTTC; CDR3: CASSAGGLGPFRGTQYF
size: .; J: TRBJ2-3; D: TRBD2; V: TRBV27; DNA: TGTGCCAGCAGTTCCCGGGGAGCGGGAGGCACAGATACGCAGTATTTT; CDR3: CASSSRGAGGTDTQYF
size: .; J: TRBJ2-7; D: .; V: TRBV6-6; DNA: TGTGCCAGCAGCCCGACATCGAGGCACGAGCAGTACTTC; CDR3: CASSPTSRHEQYF
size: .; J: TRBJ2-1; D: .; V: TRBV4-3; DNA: TGCGCCAGCAGCCACAATCACGGAAACAATGAGCAGTTCTTC; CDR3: CASSHNHGNNEQFF
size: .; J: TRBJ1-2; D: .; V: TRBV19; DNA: TGTGCCAGTAGTATCTCAGTCAGTAACTATGGCTACACCTTC; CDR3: CASSISVSNYGYTF
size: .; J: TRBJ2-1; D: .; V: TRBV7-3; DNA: TGTGCCAGCAGCTCGGCCGGGCCTGTTGGTGAGCAGTTCTTC; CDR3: CASSSAGPVGEQFF
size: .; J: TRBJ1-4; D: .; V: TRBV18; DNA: TGTGCCAGCTCTGGGGGTACTAATGAAAAACTGTTTTTT; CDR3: CASSGGTNEKLFF
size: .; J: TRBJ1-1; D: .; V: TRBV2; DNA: TGTGCCAGCAGTGAAGTAGAGGACACTGAGGCTTTCTTT; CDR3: CASSEVEDTEAFF
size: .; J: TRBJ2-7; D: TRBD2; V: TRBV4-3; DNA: TGCGCCAGCAGCCAAGATCTTGGGGCCGGGACTAGACGCGAGCAGTACTTC; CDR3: CASSQDLGAGTRREQYF
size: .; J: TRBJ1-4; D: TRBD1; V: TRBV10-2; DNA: TGCGCCAGCAGTATCCTGGACAGGGGCTTTAACGAAAAACTGTTTTTT; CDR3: CASSILDRGFNEKLFF
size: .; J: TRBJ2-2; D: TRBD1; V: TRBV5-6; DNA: TGTGCCAGCAGCTCAATTCGGGACAGAAACACCGGGGAGCTGTTTTTT; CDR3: CASSSIRDRNTGELFF
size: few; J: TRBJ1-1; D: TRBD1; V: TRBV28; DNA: TGTGCCAGCAGTCTCCCTAGACAGGGGACTGAAGCTTTCTTT; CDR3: CASSLPRQGTEAFF